One and the same sample provided the 9 T cell receptor beta chains below, sequenced in a study of neurological immune-mediated disorders. TCRdb reanalysed the 5' RACE reads using MiXCR and keeps one entry per CDR3 protein. The table lists about 80,000 distinct CDR3 sequences, around 4.6% of them singletons, with 2% to 2.5% in the top ten. The sequenced material came from PBMCs. Receptor source: a woman aged 25-40 years with multiple sclerosis.

This clonotype was observed at least ten times. The chain is built from TRBV12-3 or TRBV12-4 and TRBJ1-3; 9 bases match TRBD1. This CDR3 comprises 15 residues. The V gene end was trimmed by 7 bases and the J gene end by 1 base; junction bases not matched to a gene: 5. The CDR3 DNA reads TGTGCCAGCAATCTCGGGACAGGGTCTGGAAACACCATATATTTT. Translation gives CASNLGTGSGNTIYF.

This clonotype was counted at least ten times. V is TRBV5-1 and J is TRBJ2-3; 12 nucleotides line up with TRBD2. Trimming took 4 bases from V and 0 from J; bases not matched to a gene: 9. The length of the CDR3 is 18 residues. CDR1 and CDR2 (germline): SGHRS, YFSETQ. This CDR3 is CASSPGLAGTPSTDTQYF. DNA of the CDR3: TGCGCCAGCAGCCCCGGACTAGCGGGGACCCCTAGCACAGATACGCAGTATTTT.

In its sample, this clonotype was seen many times. The chain recombines TRBV5-1 with TRBJ1-2, with D tentatively TRBD1 (5 bases). There are 13 residues in the CDR3. CDR1 and CDR2 (germline): SGHRS, YFSETQ. Trimming took 4 bases from V and 3 from J, leaving 10 bases between them. The DNA of the CDR3 is TGCGCCAGCAGCCCGACGGGGGACTATGGCTACACCTTC. Amino acids: CASSPTGDYGYTF.

The gene calls are TRBV5-1 and TRBJ2-5, with 15 positions matching TRBD2. V was clipped by 3 bases and J by 5 bases; unmatched bases: 5. The germline gives CDR1 SGHRS, CDR2 YFSETQ. The CDR3 length is 16 residues. The CDR3 loop reads CASSSGLAGGPETQYF. The CDR3 bases are TGCGCCAGCAGCTCAGGACTAGCGGGAGGGCCGGAGACCCAGTACTTC.

This clonotype was counted at least ten times. The chain joins TRBV29-1 to TRBJ1-1, with a tentative D call TRBD1 (5 bases). The CDR3 length is 10 residues. Germline V CDR1 and CDR2: SQVTM, ANQGSEA. The V end lost 2 bases, the J end lost 11 bases, and 9 bases lay between the germline ends. CDR3: CSVESGSAFF. DNA for the CDR3: TGCAGCGTTGAATCAGGGTCGGCTTTCTTT.

The chain has TRBV2 and TRBJ1-1, with no clear D. The CDR3 sequence is 13 residues long. Germline V CDR1 and CDR2: SNHLY, FYNNEI. Trimming removed 10 bases from V and 1 base from J, with 13 bases in between. The CDR3 loop is CANANTENTEAFF. The CDR3 DNA sequence: TGTGCCAACGCGAATACGGAGAACACTGAAGCTTTCTTT.

This clonotype was observed at least ten times. V usage is TRBV5-1 and J usage is TRBJ1-4; 10 bases align to TRBD1. With V trimmed by 6 bases and J by 9 bases, 11 bases remained unmatched. CDR1 is SGHRS, CDR2 YFSETQ, per germline. The CDR3 covers 15 residues. CDR3 residues: CASTQSGTGDQKLFF. Written as DNA, the CDR3 is TGCGCCAGCACCCAATCCGGGACAGGGGACCAAAAACTGTTTTTT.

Ten or more counts support this clonotype. This chain uses TRBV15 with TRBJ1-1; D is unresolved. This CDR3 spans 14 amino acids. Germline V CDR1 and CDR2: LNHNV, YYDKDF (reference sequence). Deletions cut 3 bases from V and 0 bases from J, with 8 bases between. This chain's CDR3 is CATSRGSMNTEAFF. CDR3 DNA sequence: TGTGCCACCAGCAGGGGTTCAATGAACACTGAAGCTTTCTTT.

At least ten counts were recorded for this clonotype. This chain connects TRBV20-1 to TRBJ2-3; D may be TRBD1 (6 bases). CDR1 is DFQATT, CDR2 SNEGSKA, per germline (reference sequence). The CDR3 totals 14 residues. V dropped 3 bases and J dropped 5 bases, with 15 bases sitting between them. CDR3 amino acids: CSARRQGPQDTQYF. In nucleotides, the CDR3 is TGCAGTGCTAGGAGGCAGGGGCCTCAAGATACGCAGTATTTT.